The rows below give T cell receptor beta chains drawn from one sample of a study of patients and donors after allogeneic stem cell transplantation. MiXCR was run by TCRdb on the RT-PCR reads, yielding one entry per CDR3 protein. The sample records 84,000 or so distinct CDR3 sequences, roughly 43% being singletons. The sequenced material came from blood, either unsorted or a sorted T cell fraction (not recorded which). These receptors were obtained from a human donor who was either an allogeneic HSCT recipient or a stem cell or donor lymphocyte infusion donor (not recorded which). It is not recorded whose cells these are; they may come from a transplant donor. Each CDR3 is given with its conserved first and last residue. D genes are given only for firm matches. Only part of the rows carry a size: once, few, many, or a class if the clone is expanded.

clone_size	v_call	d_call	j_call	cdr3_nt	cdr3_aa
-	TRBV15	-	TRBJ2-1	TGTGCCACCAGCAGGCAATGGGCTTTCGGACTCAACAATGAGCAGTTCTTC	CATSRQWAFGLNNEQFF
few	TRBV4-3	TRBD2	TRBJ2-3	TGCGCCAGCAGCCAAGATTGGGGGAGACTAGCAGCAGATACGCAGTATTTT	CASSQDWGRLAADTQYF
-	TRBV7-2	-	TRBJ1-5	TGTGCCAGCAGCTTACAGATGCTTCAACAGCCCCAGCATTTT	CASSLQMLQQPQHF
-	TRBV20-1	-	TRBJ1-2	TGCAGTGCTAGAGATCGAAGTCCGGGGGCCCATGGCTACACCTTC	CSARDRSPGAHGYTF
few	TRBV6-1	TRBD1	TRBJ1-5	TGTGCCAGCAGTAGGACAGGGGGATCCTATAGCAATCAGCCCCAGCATTTT	CASSRTGGSYSNQPQHF
-	TRBV28	-	TRBJ1-1	TGTGCCAGCAGTTTGCTCCGGGAGGTGGGAACTGAAGCTTTCTTT	CASSLLREVGTEAFF
-	TRBV6-5	-	TRBJ1-1	TGTGCCAGCGGATATAGTGAAGCTTTCTTT	CASGYSEAFF
-	TRBV27	-	TRBJ2-7	TGTGCCAGCAGTCAAGGACAGCTCTCCTACGAGCAGTACTTT	CASSQGQLSYEQYF
-	TRBV27	-	TRBJ1-2	TGTGCCAGCAGTCCAGGGACATCGGGCTATGGCTACACCTTC	CASSPGTSGYGYTF
few	TRBV20-1	TRBD1	TRBJ1-5	TGCAGTGCTAGACAGGGGGGACGCAATCAGCCCCAGCATTTT	CSARQGGRNQPQHF
-	TRBV7-2	-	TRBJ1-5	TGTGCCAGCTCCAAGGAGGGACATCGCAATCAGCCCCAGCATTTT	CASSKEGHRNQPQHF
-	TRBV5-1	-	TRBJ1-6	TGCGCCAGCAGCTTCGCCTTCGGGCAGGGTAAAGTCGTCCTCCACTTT	CASSFAFGQGKVVLHF
few	TRBV28	-	TRBJ1-2	TGTGCCAGCAGTTCACAGGATACCTATGGCTACACCTTC	CASSSQDTYGYTF
few	TRBV4-1	-	TRBJ1-4	TGCGCCAGCAGCCAAGGGACAGCAGATAAGTCTAATGAAAAACTGTTTTTT	CASSQGTADKSNEKLFF
few	TRBV28	-	TRBJ1-6	TGTGCCAGCAGTTTAACTGGGCTTGATTCACCCCTCCACTTT	CASSLTGLDSPLHF
few	TRBV27	-	TRBJ1-1	TGTGCCAGCAGGGCCGGGAAAAACACTGAAGCTTTCTTT	CASRAGKNTEAFF
-	TRBV6-5	TRBD2	TRBJ2-3	TGTGCCAGCAGACTACTAGCGGGAGGTTTTCCAGATACGCAGTGTTTT	CASRLLAGGFPDTQCF
-	TRBV6-5	TRBD2	TRBJ2-3	TGTGCCAGCAGTTACGGGCGGGAGAGCACAGATACGCAGTATTTT	CASSYGRESTDTQYF
few	TRBV27	-	TRBJ2-5	TGTGCCAGCAGTTTTGGGGGTGAGACCCAGTACTTC	CASSFGGETQYF
few	TRBV7-2	-	TRBJ1-5	TGTGCCAGCAGCTTCAGCAGGGGCCAGCCCCAGCATTTT	CASSFSRGQPQHF
-	TRBV6-2/TRBV6-3	-	TRBJ1-1	TGTGCCAGCAGTTGGCCGGGACTTCTCAACACTGAAGCTTTCTTT	CASSWPGLLNTEAFF
-	TRBV7-2	-	TRBJ1-5	TGTGCCAGCAGCTTAGACAGGAGAAATCAGCCCCAGCATTTT	CASSLDRRNQPQHF
-	TRBV19	TRBD2	TRBJ2-5	TGTGCCAGTACCGATAGCGGGGAAGAGACCCAGTACTTC	CASTDSGEETQYF